The 20 T cell receptor beta chains in this list originate from one sample, sequenced in a study of control samples from healthy donors and cancer patients. This table comes from immunoSEQ multiplex PCR, and its TCRdb copy is limited to in-frame clones, with some not included. The sample includes 50,000 to 75,000 clones, nearly 90% seen only once; the top ten take over 5%. Sequenced material: PBMCs. These receptors originate from a man in his 60s with colorectal cancer.

The CDR3 coding sequence is TGTGCCAGCAGTAGGGGGGGAAACCAGCCCCAGCATTTT. Its translation: CASSRGGNQPQHF. V usage is TRBV6-5 and J usage is TRBJ1-5; D possibly corresponds to TRBD1 (6 bases). V gave up 5 bases and J gave up 7 bases, with 12 bases separating them. Germline assignment: CDR1 MNHEY and CDR2 SVGAGI. This CDR3 is built from 13 residues.

V usage is TRBV19 and J usage is TRBJ1-5; a weak D match, TRBD1 (6 bases). CDR3 size: 14 residues. Germline V gene data show CDR1 as LNHDA and CDR2 as SQIVND (reference sequence). The V end was cut by 6 bases, the J end by 3 bases, with 12 bases between. For the CDR3, the DNA is TGTGCCAGTAGAGGACAGAGTCTCAATCAGCCCCAGCATTTT. It yields the protein CASRGQSLNQPQHF.

The J gene is TRBJ2-1, the V gene TRBV5-1, with 8 positions matching TRBD2. With V trimmed by 1 base and J by 7 bases, 7 bases remained unmatched. There are 15 residues in the CDR3. Germline CDR1 is SGHRS and CDR2 is YFSETQ. In nucleotides, the CDR3 is TGCGCCAGCAGCTTGTTACCGGGGGGGAAAAATGAGCAGTTCTTC. It specifies CASSLLPGGKNEQFF.

This chain connects TRBV3-1 (or the pseudogene TRBV3-2) to TRBJ2-3; D unresolved. Germline CDR1 LGHDT, CDR2 YNNKEL (reference sequence). The V gene lost 2 bases and the J gene lost 2 bases, with 11 bases spanning the gap. The CDR3 totals 15 residues. CDR3 amino acids: CASSQWSLSTDTQYF. CDR3 DNA: TGTGCCAGCAGCCAATGGAGCTTATCCACAGATACGCAGTATTTT.

Only one count was recorded for this clone. The V call is TRBV7-9, the J call TRBJ2-7; D is ambiguous. Trimming took 5 bases from V and 2 from J, leaving 7 bases between them. The germline V gene encodes CDR1 SEHNR and CDR2 FQNEAQ (reference sequence). CDR3 length: 12 amino acids. The CDR3 here is CASSTLTYEQYF. CDR3 in DNA: TGTGCCAGCAGCACCCTAACCTACGAGCAGTACTTC. The full variable domain, completed using reference TRBV7-9 and TRBJ2-7, is DTGVSQNPRHKITKRGQNVTFRCDPISEHNRLYWYRQTLGQGPEFLTYFQNEAQLEKSRLLSDRFSAERPKGSFSTLEIQRTEQGDSAMYLCASSTLTYEQYFGPGTRLTVT.

In DNA, the CDR3 is TGTGCCAGCAGCACACTAGCGGGGGGTTCCGGGGAGCTGTTTTTT. It translates to CASSTLAGGSGELFF. The chain employs TRBV7-2 and TRBJ2-2; 12 bases map to TRBD2. J gave up 6 bases and V 5 bases, and 4 bases lay outside the gene matches. Germline V CDR1 and CDR2: SGHTA, FQGNSA. The CDR3 runs to 15 residues.

The chain combines TRBV2 with TRBJ2-2; D gene ambiguous. V lost 6 bases to trimming and J lost 2 bases, with 7 bases between them. In germline, CDR1 is SNHLY, CDR2 FYNNEI. The CDR3 runs to 13 residues. For the CDR3, the DNA is TGTGCCAGCAGCGTAAGCAACACCGGGGAGCTGTTTTTT. Translating it yields CASSVSNTGELFF.

The chain uses TRBV2 and TRBJ1-5; tentatively, D is TRBD1 (5 bases). The V gene lost 5 bases and the J gene lost 0 bases, with 8 bases spanning the gap. The CDR3 loop spans 14 amino acids. Germline lookup yields CDR1 SNHLY and CDR2 FYNNEI. CDR3 amino acids: CASSYRYSNQPQHF. For the CDR3, the DNA is TGTGCCAGCAGTTACAGGTATAGCAATCAGCCCCAGCATTTT. Full variable domain (rest looked up from reference TRBV2 and TRBJ1-5): EPEVTQTPSHQVTQMGQEVILRCVPISNHLYFYWYRQILGQKVEFLVSFYNNEISEKSEIFDDQFSVERPDGSNFTLKIRSTKLEDSAMYFCASSYRYSNQPQHFGDGTRLSIL.

The genes are TRBV5-6 and TRBJ1-4, with TRBD1 matching over 7 bases. The V gene end was trimmed by 2 bases and the J gene end by 7 bases; junction bases not matched to a gene: 5. CDR1 and CDR2 (germline): SGHDT, YYEEEE. The length of the CDR3 is 14 residues. CDR3 loop: CASSFDRVTEKLFF. Here the CDR3 DNA reads TGTGCCAGCAGCTTTGACAGGGTCACTGAAAAACTGTTTTTT.

The chain links TRBV11-3 to TRBJ1-4, with TRBD1 matching over 9 bases. The CDR3 loop spans 14 amino acids. The germline CDR1 and CDR2 sequences are SGHNT and YENEEA. The J segment lost 7 bases and the V segment lost 5 bases, leaving 5 bases of the junction unmatched. Here the CDR3 DNA reads TGTGCCAGCAGCCTGGGACAGGGAAGTGAAAAACTGTTTTTT. Its translation is CASSLGQGSEKLFF.

The sample holds a few counts of this clone. The chain carries TRBV10-3 and TRBJ2-1; 12 bases line up with TRBD1. The V gene's germline CDR1 is ENHRY and CDR2 SYGVKD. The CDR3 totals 14 residues. Trimming took 6 bases from V and 8 from J; bases not matched to a gene: 5. As DNA, the CDR3 is TGTGCCATCAGCCCCGGGGACAGGGGGCATGAGCAGTTCTTC. This gives the protein CAISPGDRGHEQFF.

The rearrangement links TRBV30 to TRBJ2-7; tentatively, D is TRBD1 (7 bases). Between the trimmed V and J ends, which lost 1 base and 0 bases, there was a span of 10 bases. CDR1 is GTSNPN and CDR2 is SVGIG in the germline V gene (reference sequence). The CDR3 covers 14 residues. This CDR3 is CAWSGQGLSYEQYF. DNA of the CDR3: TGTGCCTGGAGTGGACAGGGACTCTCCTACGAGCAGTACTTC.

This rearrangement joins TRBV7-3 to TRBJ2-5; D is perhaps TRBD2 (6 bases). V was shortened by 5 bases and J by 2 bases, with 9 bases between the two germline ends. Germline CDR1 reads SGHTA; CDR2 reads FQGTGA. This CDR3 region has 13 residues. CDR3 bases: TGTGCCAGCAGCACCGGGACTCAAGAGACCCAGTACTTC. Translating it yields CASSTGTQETQYF. The full variable domain, rest sourced from reference TRBV7-3 and TRBJ2-5, is GAGVSQTPSNKVTEKGKYVELRCDPISGHTALYWYRQSLGQGPEFLIYFQGTGAADDSGLPNDRFFAVRPEGSVSTLKIQRTERGDSAVYLCASSTGTQETQYFGPGTRLLVL.

The V and J genes are TRBV20-1 and TRBJ1-1, with a possible D match to TRBD1 (5 bases). From germline, CDR1 is DFQATT and CDR2 SNEGSKA (reference sequence). This CDR3 is 15 amino acids long. Trimming took off 3 bases at V and 4 bases at J, with 18 bases between the two ends. CDR3 in DNA: TGCAGTGCTAGTGAATCCAGGGCTAGGGGCACTGAAGCTTTCTTT. It yields the protein CSASESRARGTEAFF.

Concerning this clone itself: An end of the junction does not agree with germline; a read error may underlie this. The V gene is TRBV20-1, the J gene TRBJ1-4, with D possibly being TRBD1 (5 bases). Germline V gene sequence: CDR1 DFQATT, CDR2 SNEGSKA (reference sequence). The CDR3 consists of 17 residues. CDR3 nucleotide sequence: TGCAGTGCTAGTCCAGCCACCTTCAGGGCAACCAATGAAAAACTGTTTTTT. This translates into CSASPATFRATNEKLFF.

The J gene is TRBJ2-7, the V gene TRBV19; 11 positions match TRBD1. Germline values: CDR1 LNHDA, CDR2 SQIVND (reference sequence). V gave up 6 bases and J gave up 3 bases; unmatched junction bases: 7. The CDR3 runs to 15 residues. The CDR3 spells CASRARTGGFYEQYF. The DNA for the CDR3 is TGTGCCAGTAGGGCCCGGACAGGGGGCTTCTACGAGCAGTACTTC.

The chain employs TRBV6-2 or TRBV6-3 and TRBJ1-5; D might be TRBD1 (5 bases). The CDR3 runs 15 residues. The V end lost 5 bases, the J end lost 5 bases, and 16 bases lay between the germline ends. The germline V gene encodes CDR1 MNHEY and CDR2 SVGEGT. The CDR3 sequence is CASSGPWRGDQPQHF. CDR3 nucleotide sequence: TGTGCCAGCAGTGGACCCTGGAGGGGAGATCAGCCCCAGCATTTT.

The table lists this clone with a count of one. This chain links TRBV19 with TRBJ2-7; D call uncertain. The CDR3 has 11 amino acids. The germline V gene has CDR1 LNHDA and CDR2 SQIVND (reference sequence). With 8 bases removed from V and 7 bases from J, the gap between germline ends came to 12 bases. In DNA form, the CDR3 reads TGTGCCAGTTGGTTTAACGGGGAGCAGTACTTC. Translated, it gives CASWFNGEQYF.

The rearrangement joins TRBV29-1 to TRBJ1-2, with TRBD1 identical over 7 bases. This CDR3 region has 13 residues. CDR1 SQVTM and CDR2 ANQGSEA come from the germline V gene. V lost 3 bases, J lost 1 base, and 2 bases stayed unmatched. DNA of the CDR3: TGCAGCGTTGAGGGACAGATTAACTATGGCTACACCTTC. Protein product: CSVEGQINYGYTF.

This chain connects TRBV28 to TRBJ1-1, with D hard to call. Germline V gene data show CDR1 as MDHEN and CDR2 as SYDVKM. V was clipped by 7 bases and J by 7 bases, with 7 bases between them. The CDR3 extends over 10 amino acids. CDR3 bases: TGTGCCAGCAAAGAGTTTGAAGCTTTCTTT. It encodes CASKEFEAFF.